The present TCR beta chain was sequenced within a study of neurological immune-mediated disorders. 5'RACE with 10-nucleotide random UMIs produced the cDNA. TCRdb reprocessed the 5' RACE reads via MiXCR and lists one record per CDR3 protein. The sample holds under 90,000 distinct CDR3 sequences; 10% are singletons and the top ten take around a tenth. This clonotype has only a few counts. Its target is not known. The time point denotes: longitudinal time-point 1 (baseline). General study points: None of the CDR3 amino acid sequences of expanded clones recurred across subjects, suggesting private repertoires in all groups. Healthy controls had more TCR clonal expansion than multiple sclerosis, which showed the least, whereas HTLV-1-associated myelopathy showed the most.

Germline lookup yields CDR1 SGHTA and CDR2 FQGNSA. The CDR3 loop spans 15 amino acids. The V end was cut by 4 bases, the J end by 4 bases, with 17 bases between. This clonotype originated in a man under 40 in good health. The sample comprised PBMCs. The chain carries TRBV7-2 and TRBJ2-7; the D gene is possibly TRBD2 (6 bases). The chain's CDR3 is CASSSRRTTDYEQYF. The CDR3 DNA is TGTGCCAGCAGCTCTAGACGGACTACCGATTACGAGCAGTACTTC. Filled out from reference TRBV7-2 and TRBJ2-7, the complete variable domain reads GAGVSQSPSNKVTEKGKDVELRCDPISGHTALYWYRQSLGQGLEFLIYFQGNSAPDKSGLPSDRFSAERTGGSVSTLTIQRTQQEDSAVYLCASSSRRTTDYEQYFGPGTRLTVT.